There are a few counts of the clone carrying this T cell receptor (beta chain). Its antigen is unknown. The sample is drawn from a study of T cell repertoires in cytomegalovirus infection. MiXCR, run by TCRdb on the reads, gives a single entry per CDR3 protein. The top ten hold about 13% of the sample, which has about 330,000 distinct CDR3 sequences, roughly 34% seen once. Trimming removed 6 bases from V and 4 bases from J; junction bases left unmatched: 14. This CDR3 contains 16 residues. Germline assignment: CDR1 LNHDA and CDR2 SQIVND (reference sequence). The source is a human donor in good health (CMV status not recorded). Some clones in this sample may be carry-over from other donors' samples. V is TRBV19 and J is TRBJ1-2; TRBD1 agrees at 7 bases. The sequencing here drew on cultured PBMCs, taken from culture after CMV antigen stimulation. The CDR3 coding sequence is TGTGCCAGTAGCCCAATACTCCGACAGGGACTCTATGGCTACACCTTC. Protein sequence: CASSPILRQGLYGYTF.